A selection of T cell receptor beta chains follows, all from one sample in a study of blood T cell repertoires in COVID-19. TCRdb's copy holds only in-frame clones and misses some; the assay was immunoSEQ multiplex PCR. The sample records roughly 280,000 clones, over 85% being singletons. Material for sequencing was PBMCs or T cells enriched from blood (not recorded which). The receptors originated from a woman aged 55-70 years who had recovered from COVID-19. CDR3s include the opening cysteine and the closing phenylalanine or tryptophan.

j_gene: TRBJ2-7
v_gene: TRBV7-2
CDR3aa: CASSLAGSEQYF

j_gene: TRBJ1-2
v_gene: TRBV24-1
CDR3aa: CATSPSGSGYTF

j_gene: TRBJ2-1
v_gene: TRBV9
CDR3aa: CASSPPTRSSGEQFF

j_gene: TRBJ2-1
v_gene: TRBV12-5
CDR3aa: CASGLVPLAGASYNEQFF

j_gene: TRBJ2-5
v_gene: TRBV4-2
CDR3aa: CASSQDFTLQETQYF

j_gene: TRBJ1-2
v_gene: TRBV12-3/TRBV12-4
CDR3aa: CASSYTGSYGYTF

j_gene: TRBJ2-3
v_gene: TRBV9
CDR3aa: CASSVVVGSPDTQYF

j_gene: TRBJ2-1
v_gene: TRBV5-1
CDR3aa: CASSLAGGVSITFNEQFF

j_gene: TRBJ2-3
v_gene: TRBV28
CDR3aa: CASSPGGADTQYF

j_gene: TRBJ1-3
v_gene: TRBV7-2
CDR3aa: CASSLLGQLFSGNTIYF

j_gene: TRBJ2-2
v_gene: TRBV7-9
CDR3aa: CAATPIQGSSGELFF

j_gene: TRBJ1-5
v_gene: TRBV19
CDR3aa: CASSLGGGQPQHF

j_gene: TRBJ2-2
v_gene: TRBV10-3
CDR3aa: CAISARTGGTGELFF

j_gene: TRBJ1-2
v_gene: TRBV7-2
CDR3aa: CASSLGDRGYGYTF

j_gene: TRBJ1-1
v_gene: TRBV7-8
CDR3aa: CASSLLRDSEAFF

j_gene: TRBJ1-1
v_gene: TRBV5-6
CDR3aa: CASSPLGGTEAFF

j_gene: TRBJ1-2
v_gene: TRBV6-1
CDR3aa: CASSEVGAHTF

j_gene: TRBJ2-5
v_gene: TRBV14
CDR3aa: CASSRVVQETQYF

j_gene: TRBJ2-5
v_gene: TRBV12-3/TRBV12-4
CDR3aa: CASSLSRRVTQYF

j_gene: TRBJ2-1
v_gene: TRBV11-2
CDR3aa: CASKRGGNEQFF

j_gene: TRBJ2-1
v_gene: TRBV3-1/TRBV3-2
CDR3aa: CASSQTSGPYNEQFF

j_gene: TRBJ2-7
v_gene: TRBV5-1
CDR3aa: CASRGQAYEQYF

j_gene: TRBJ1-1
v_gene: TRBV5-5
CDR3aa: CASSPGQGAGEAFF

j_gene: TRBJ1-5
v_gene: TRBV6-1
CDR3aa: CASSDIRGPSNQPQHF

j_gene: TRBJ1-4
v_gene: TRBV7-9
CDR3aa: CASSFSGTGYEKLFF

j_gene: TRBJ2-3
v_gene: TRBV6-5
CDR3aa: CASGRTSLDTQYF

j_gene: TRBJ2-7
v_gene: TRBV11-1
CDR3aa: CASSDRGGASYEQYF

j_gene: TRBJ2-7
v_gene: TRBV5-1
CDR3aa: CASSLGLVGNYEQYF

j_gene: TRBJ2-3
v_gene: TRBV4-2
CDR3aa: CASSRLDSGSTDTQYF